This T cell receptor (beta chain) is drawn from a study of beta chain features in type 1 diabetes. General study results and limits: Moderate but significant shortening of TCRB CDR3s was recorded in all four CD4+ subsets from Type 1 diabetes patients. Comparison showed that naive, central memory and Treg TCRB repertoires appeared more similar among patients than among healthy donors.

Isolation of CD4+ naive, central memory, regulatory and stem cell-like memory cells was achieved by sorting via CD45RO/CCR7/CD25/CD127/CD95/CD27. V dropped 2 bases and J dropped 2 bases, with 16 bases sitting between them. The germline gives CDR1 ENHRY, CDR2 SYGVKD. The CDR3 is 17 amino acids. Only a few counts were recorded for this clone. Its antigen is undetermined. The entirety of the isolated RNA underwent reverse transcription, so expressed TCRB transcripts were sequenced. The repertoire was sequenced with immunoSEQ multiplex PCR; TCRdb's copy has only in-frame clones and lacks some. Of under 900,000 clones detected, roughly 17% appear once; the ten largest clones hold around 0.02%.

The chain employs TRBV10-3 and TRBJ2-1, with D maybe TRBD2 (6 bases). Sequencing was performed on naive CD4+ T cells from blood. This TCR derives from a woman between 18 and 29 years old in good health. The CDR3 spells CAISETRGTGAYNEQFF. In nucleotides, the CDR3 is TGTGCCATCAGTGAGACCCGGGGGACTGGGGCCTACAATGAGCAGTTCTTC.